This TCR beta chain was documented in a study of response to subunit inactivated influenza vaccine. Findings of the study overall: Researchers suggested that each seasonal influenza vaccination recruits few new T cells.

The CDR3 spans 13 residues. The V and J ends lost 11 bases and 5 bases, in that order; junction bases with no gene match: 9. Germline values: CDR1 MNHNS, CDR2 SASEGT. This clonotype was counted between two and nine times. As yet, its antigen is unknown. One entry per CDR3 protein, called by TCRdb with MiXCR from the RT-PCR reads. In the table there are hundreds of thousands of distinct CDR3 sequences, roughly 22% of which are singletons. This chain connects TRBV6-1 to TRBJ1-5; 7 bases agree with TRBD1. This specimen was PBMCs from blood, taken 21 months after vaccination. The receptor's source is a man aged 50 to 69 who received an inactivated influenza vaccine. For the CDR3, the DNA is TGTGCCGCAGCCCCGGGACAGTATCAGCCCCAGCATTTT. Its protein is CAAAPGQYQPQHF.